A selection of T cell receptor beta chains follows, all from one sample in a study of blood T cell repertoires in COVID-19. Produced via immunoSEQ multiplex PCR; TCRdb's table is partial and in-frame only. The table has approximately 98,000 clones, roughly 80% seen once; the top ten hold 18%. The specimen was peripheral blood. These receptor sequences come from a man at least 80 years old with acute or convalescent COVID-19. CDR3s include the opening cysteine and the closing phenylalanine or tryptophan. The order of the fields is V gene, clone size, D gene, J gene, CDR3 protein, CDR3 DNA. D genes are given only for firm matches. The size field is filled for only some rows; it gives once, few, many or a size class.

>TRBV7-8|.|.|TRBJ1-1
CASSRRVNTEAFF
TGTGCCAGCAGCCGACGGGTGAACACTGAAGCTTTCTTT
>TRBV5-6|few|.|TRBJ2-7
CASSLRRREQYF
TGTGCCAGCAGCTTGAGGAGACGCGAGCAGTACTTC
>TRBV30|.|.|TRBJ1-5
CAWRQGKNQPQHF
TGTGCCTGGAGACAGGGTAAAAATCAGCCCCAGCATTTT
>TRBV24-1|once|TRBD1|TRBJ2-7
CATSDTGQLTPYEQYF
TGTGCCACCAGTGATACGGGACAGTTAACCCCCTACGAGCAGTACTTC
>TRBV24-1|few|TRBD1|TRBJ1-5
CATSDPDRGNDQPQHF
TGTGCCACCAGTGACCCGGACAGGGGCAACGATCAGCCCCAGCATTTT
>TRBV6-5|.|.|TRBJ1-6
CASTYSYNSPLHF
TGTGCCAGCACCTACAGTTATAATTCACCCCTCCACTTT
>TRBV18|.|TRBD1|TRBJ2-5
CASSPRTGEGETQYF
TGTGCCAGCTCACCCCGGACAGGGGAAGGTGAGACCCAGTACTTC
>TRBV9|.|.|TRBJ2-7
CASSVSARNPYEQYF
TGTGCCAGCAGCGTATCCGCGCGGAACCCCTACGAGCAGTACTTC
>TRBV5-8|.|TRBD1|TRBJ1-5
CASSSGQGVNQPQHF
TGTGCCAGCAGCTCGGGACAGGGGGTTAATCAGCCCCAGCATTTT
>TRBV6-6|.|TRBD1|TRBJ1-5
CASTPTGQTNQPQHF
TGTGCCAGCACCCCCACGGGACAGACTAATCAGCCCCAGCATTTT
>TRBV5-4|few|.|TRBJ1-1
CASSLGTTLGTEAFF
TGTGCCAGCAGCTTGGGGACAACCCTTGGGACTGAAGCTTTCTTT
>TRBV25-1|.|.|TRBJ2-2
CASNYGMNTGELFF
TGTGCCAGCAACTACGGGATGAACACCGGGGAGCTGTTTTTT
>TRBV2|many|TRBD1|TRBJ1-6
CASGAGGAFDNSPLHF
TGTGCCAGCGGGGCAGGGGGCGCTTTTGATAATTCACCCCTCCACTTT
>TRBV7-2|.|TRBD1|TRBJ1-2
CASSRAGQGEGYTF
TGTGCCAGCAGCCGGGCGGGCCAGGGGGAGGGCTACACCTTC
>TRBV9|.|.|TRBJ1-1
CASSVDLTRSTEAFF
TGTGCCAGCAGCGTAGACCTCACGAGGAGCACTGAAGCTTTCTTT
>TRBV7-9|.|.|TRBJ2-5
CASSLALRAQETQYF
TGTGCCAGCAGCTTAGCGCTACGTGCCCAAGAGACCCAGTACTTC
>TRBV29-1|.|.|TRBJ1-1
CSVEQGPTEAFF
TGCAGCGTTGAGCAGGGGCCCACTGAAGCTTTCTTT
>TRBV2|.|TRBD1|TRBJ1-4
CASSPQGAVSEKLFF
TGTGCCAGCAGTCCGCAGGGGGCGGTAAGCGAAAAACTGTTTTTT
>TRBV6-5|.|TRBD2|TRBJ2-3
CASSFGSGGPDTQYF
TGTGCCAGCAGTTTCGGAAGCGGGGGCCCAGATACGCAGTATTTT
>TRBV7-9|.|.|TRBJ1-2
CASSLSQTNYGYTF
TGTGCCAGCAGCTTAAGTCAGACTAACTATGGCTACACCTTC
>TRBV5-1|few|.|TRBJ1-2
CASSLDDRNYGYTF
TGCGCCAGCAGCTTGGATGACAGAAACTATGGCTACACCTTC
>TRBV6-1|.|TRBD2|TRBJ2-3
CASSEGWTSGSYADTQYF
TGTGCCAGCAGTGAAGGGTGGACTAGCGGGAGTTACGCAGATACGCAGTATTTT
>TRBV27|few|.|TRBJ1-2
CASSPRAGYGYTF
TGTGCCAGCAGTCCGAGGGCAGGCTATGGCTACACCTTC
>TRBV25-1|few|.|TRBJ2-1
CASSTTLRRFF
TGTGCCAGCAGTACTACTTTAAGGCGGTTCTTC
>TRBV21-1|.|.|TRBJ2-2
CASSKGVGTSCFAGELFF
TGTGCCAGCAGCAAGGGTGTGGGGACTAGCTGTTTCGCCGGGGAGCTGTTTTTT
>TRBV30|once|.|TRBJ1-5
CAWSGGGKGSNQPQHF
TGTGCCTGGAGTGGTGGAGGGAAAGGAAGCAATCAGCCCCAGCATTTT
>TRBV6-5|.|.|TRBJ2-1
CASAPVVSYNEQFF
TGTGCCAGCGCGCCGGTAGTCTCCTACAATGAGCAGTTCTTC
>TRBV2|.|TRBD1|TRBJ2-5
CASSENTGGRETQYF
TGTGCCAGCAGTGAAAATACAGGGGGTAGAGAGACCCAGTACTTC
>TRBV7-2|.|.|TRBJ1-2
CASSRPRGAGGYTF
TGTGCCAGCAGTAGACCTCGGGGGGCTGGTGGCTACACCTTC
>TRBV2|few|.|TRBJ2-7
CASSESGEQYF
TGTGCCAGCAGTGAAAGCGGGGAGCAGTACTTC
>TRBV5-5|.|TRBD1|TRBJ1-1
CASSSWTGLTEAFF
TGTGCCAGCAGCTCCTGGACAGGGCTCACTGAAGCTTTCTTT
>TRBV28|.|.|TRBJ1-1
CASSLSGGPNTEAFF
TGTGCCAGCAGTTTATCCGGGGGGCCGAACACTGAAGCTTTCTTT
>TRBV18|few|TRBD1|TRBJ1-1
CASSPGTGDHEAFF
TGTGCCAGCTCACCTGGGACAGGGGATCATGAAGCTTTCTTT
>TRBV7-9|.|.|TRBJ2-6
CASSREGAGANVLTF
TGTGCCAGCAGCCGTGAGGGGGCTGGGGCCAACGTCCTGACTTTC
>TRBV5-1|.|TRBD1|TRBJ1-4
CASSRDSPNEKLFF
TGCGCCAGCAGCCGGGACAGCCCAAATGAAAAACTGTTTTTT
>TRBV24-1|.|TRBD2|TRBJ2-1
CATSDQRGGQSEQFF
TGTGCCACCAGTGACCAGCGGGGGGGCCAAAGTGAGCAGTTCTTC
>TRBV19|once|TRBD2|TRBJ2-5
CASSIGGGETQYF
TGTGCCAGTAGTATTGGGGGGGGAGAGACCCAGTACTTC
>TRBV7-6|.|TRBD1|TRBJ1-4
CASSLGFGTGGNEKLFF
TGTGCCAGCAGCTTAGGTTTTGGGACAGGTGGTAATGAAAAACTGTTTTTT
>TRBV18|.|.|TRBJ2-3
CASSPPTGTDTQYF
TGTGCCAGCTCACCACCCACAGGGACAGATACGCAGTATTTT
>TRBV10-2|.|TRBD2|TRBJ2-1
CASSTSGSITEQFF
TGCGCCAGCAGCACTAGCGGGAGTATCACTGAGCAGTTCTTC
>TRBV28|.|TRBD1|TRBJ2-1
CATQGAVVDEQFF
TGTGCCACCCAGGGGGCCGTAGTGGATGAGCAGTTCTTC
>TRBV28|few|.|TRBJ1-4
CASSISGLNEKLFF
TGTGCCAGCAGCATATCGGGGTTGAATGAAAAACTGTTTTTT
>TRBV6-5|once|.|TRBJ1-1
CASSRGGLNTEAFF
TGTGCCAGCAGTAGGGGGGGGCTAAACACTGAAGCTTTCTTT
>TRBV27|.|.|TRBJ1-1
CASSSPIKNGQNTEAFF
TGTGCCAGCAGTTCTCCGATCAAAAATGGACAGAACACTGAAGCTTTCTTT
>TRBV11-3|.|TRBD2|TRBJ2-2
CASSSGGLASTGELFF
TGTGCCAGCAGCTCCGGGGGACTAGCAAGCACCGGGGAGCTGTTTTTT
>TRBV6-2/TRBV6-3|.|.|TRBJ1-2
CASSYGPESYTF
TGTGCCAGCAGTTACGGCCCCGAAAGCTACACCTTC
>TRBV28|.|TRBD2|TRBJ2-5
CASAPGLAGPAQETQYF
TGTGCCAGTGCCCCGGGACTAGCGGGACCTGCCCAAGAGACCCAGTACTTC
>TRBV7-8|few|.|TRBJ2-3
CASSLGGPGSTDTQYF
TGTGCCAGCAGCTTAGGTGGTCCAGGGAGCACAGATACGCAGTATTTT
>TRBV7-2|.|TRBD2|TRBJ2-1
CASRPRGSSDEQFF
TGTGCCAGCAGGCCTCGCGGGAGCTCCGATGAGCAGTTCTTC
>TRBV15|.|TRBD2|TRBJ2-1
CATSAGGASYNEQFF
TGTGCCACCAGCGCCGGGGGGGCATCCTACAATGAGCAGTTCTTC